The clone carrying this T cell receptor (beta chain) has only one observation. Its antigen remains unidentified. TCR beta cDNA came from roughly 550 ng total RNA, primed with a constant-region primer. Researchers made the TCR beta libraries by running three nested multiplex PCR rounds with slightly modified ARM-PCR. The study ran its first two PCR rounds for roughly 10 cycles each, using TRBV1-TRBV30 forward primers and a C-beta reverse primer. TCRdb itself ran the multiplex PCR reads through MiXCR, one entry per CDR3 protein. The sample includes about 78,000 distinct CDR3 sequences, about two thirds of them seen just once. The CDR3 runs 17 residues. CDR1 SGHNT and CDR2 YENEEA come from the germline V gene. V was trimmed by 4 bases and J by 9 bases, leaving 25 bases between them. The tissue used was unsorted bulk material of 20-30 mg. RNA and DNA were co-extracted from it with the AllPrep DNA/RNA mini kit. Chronic HBV infection was present in the patients, who were treatment-naive.

The sample belongs to a study of tumor-infiltrating lymphocytes in primary liver carcinoma. Study summary: The tumors ranged from roughly 4 to 10 cm across and fell within stage T1-T3 N0M0.

General study results and limits: Tumor-adjacent and tumor-blood pairs displayed less overlap than did pairs of tumor regions. A significantly higher top-250-clone fraction was recorded for tumors than for blood (p = 0.039).

The specimen sequenced was liver tumor tissue from sampling region 4. Subset given: tumor region T4, right-lateral pole. The chain links TRBV11-3 to TRBJ2-1, with D perhaps matching TRBD2 (7 bases). The TCR comes from a woman aged 55-75 years with primary liver carcinoma and hepatitis B virus infection. The DNA of the CDR3 is TGTGCCAGCAGCTCCCGGGAGGCGCGGACCATGGACAGTGAGCAGTTCTTC. Its translation is CASSSREARTMDSEQFF.